The clone carrying this TCR beta chain was counted only a few times. The data stem from a study of blood T cell repertoires in COVID-19. Study details: Researchers got acute and convalescent COVID-19 samples from the United States, Italy and Spain.

Germline CDR1 is SGHKS and CDR2 is YYEKEE (reference sequence). V was trimmed by 0 bases and J by 7 bases, leaving 17 bases between them. The CDR3 length is 15 residues. This study enrolled people aged 18 to 89 from about 26 US geographic areas. Cohorts were assigned according to the clinical history that participants reported. Only in-frame clones appear in the TCRdb table, and some are missing; sequencing was by immunoSEQ multiplex PCR. The profile covers about 440,000 clones, with nearly 90% appearing a single time and roughly 2% taken by the ten largest. V gene TRBV5-5 combines with J gene TRBJ2-7, with a weak D call TRBD2 (6 bases). Sequences were obtained from PBMCs or T cells enriched from blood (not recorded which). The sequence was obtained from a young woman with acute COVID-19. CDR3 residues: CASSLGSWGVTEQYF. The CDR3 nucleotides read TGTGCCAGCAGCTTGGGGTCTTGGGGGGTAACGGAGCAGTACTTC.